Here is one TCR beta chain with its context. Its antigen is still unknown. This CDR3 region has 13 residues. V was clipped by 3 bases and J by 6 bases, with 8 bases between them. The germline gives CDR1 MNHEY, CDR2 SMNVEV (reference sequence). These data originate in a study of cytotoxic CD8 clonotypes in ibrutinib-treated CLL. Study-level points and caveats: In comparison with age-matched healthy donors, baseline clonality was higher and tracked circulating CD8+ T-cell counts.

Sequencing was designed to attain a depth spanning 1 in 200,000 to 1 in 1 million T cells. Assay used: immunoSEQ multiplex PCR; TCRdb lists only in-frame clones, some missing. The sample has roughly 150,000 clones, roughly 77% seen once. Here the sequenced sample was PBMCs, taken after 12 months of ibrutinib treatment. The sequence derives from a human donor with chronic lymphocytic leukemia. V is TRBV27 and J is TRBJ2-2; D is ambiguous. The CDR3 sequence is CASSFRWAGELFF. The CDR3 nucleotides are TGTGCCAGCAGTTTTAGATGGGCCGGGGAGCTGTTTTTT.